This T cell receptor beta chain was captured in a study of OX40 agonist ivuxolimab in advanced cancers. Overall study: Patients got intravenous ivuxolimab at 0.01 to 10 mg/kg every 2 weeks.

In the case of this clone: Antigen specificity is unknown.

Notes on the study in general: Expanded clones belonging to CD8+ T cells outnumbered, on average, those of CD4+.

Systemic immunosuppression or a history of autoimmune disease excluded patients. Profiled with immunoSEQ multiplex PCR; TCRdb holds only in-frame clones, not every one. The sample gives about 9,000 clones, under 85% of which show up once; approximately 16% is in the top ten. CDR3 length equals 16 residues. V was trimmed by 1 base and J by 0 bases, leaving 11 bases between them. This rearrangement joins TRBV23-1 to TRBJ2-3, with D perhaps matching TRBD1 (6 bases). TRBV23-1 is reported as an ORF; its role is uncertain. The TCR sequence derives from an adult with an advanced solid tumor such as melanoma, head and neck, liver or kidney cancer. The specimen comprised CD4+ or CD8+ T cells sorted from blood, sampled in a trial of the OX40 agonist ivuxolimab. CDR3: CASSQYRTASTDTQYF. In nucleotides, the CDR3 is TGCGCCAGCAGTCAATACCGGACAGCTAGCACAGATACGCAGTATTTT.